The 15 T cell receptor beta chains presented below share a single source sample, sequenced in a study of cytomegalovirus exposure and HLA in healthy donors. Primers: 60 Vbeta forward and 13 Jbeta reverse. Assay used: immunoSEQ multiplex PCR; TCRdb lists only in-frame clones, some missing. Of 200,000 or so clones listed, less than 90% were seen once; the top ten hold approximately 0.26%. The source material was PBMCs. The receptors originated from a boy aged 10-17 years in good health and CMV-seronegative.

The chain has TRBV5-6 and TRBJ1-2, with 12 bases lining up with TRBD1. Trimming took 6 bases from V and 7 from J; bases not matched to a gene: 7. Per the germline V gene, CDR1 is SGHDT and CDR2 is YYEEEE. The CDR3 spans 14 residues. The CDR3 protein is CASTRDRGLVGYTF. CDR3 DNA sequence: TGTGCCAGCACCCGGGACAGGGGGCTTGTTGGCTACACCTTC. The whole variable domain, remainder taken from reference TRBV5-6 and TRBJ1-2, is DAGVTQSPTHLIKTRGQQVTLRCSPKSGHDTVSWYQQALGQGPQFIFQYYEEEERQRGNFPDRFSGHQFPNYSSELNVNALLLGDSALYLCASTRDRGLVGYTFGSGTRLTVV.

V and J are TRBV29-1 and TRBJ1-4; D possibly corresponds to TRBD1 (6 bases). V shed 5 bases and J shed 1 base, with 8 bases lying between them. The CDR3 is made up of 13 amino acids. Germline V gives CDR1 SQVTM, CDR2 ANQGSEA. CDR3 DNA sequence: TGCAGCGTTACAGGGAGAACTAATGAAAAACTGTTTTTT. Encoded protein: CSVTGRTNEKLFF. Full variable domain (remainder filled in from reference TRBV29-1 and TRBJ1-4): SAVISQKPSRDICQRGTSLTIQCQVDSQVTMMFWYRQQPGQSLTLIATANQGSEATYESGFVIDKFPISRPNLTFSTLTVSNMSPEDSSIYLCSVTGRTNEKLFFGSGTQLSVL.

This chain joins TRBV27 and TRBJ2-5, with D hard to call. CDR1 and CDR2 from the germline V gene are MNHEY and SMNVEV (reference sequence). This CDR3 has 15 residues. V was pared by 3 bases and J by 2 bases, with 13 bases between. CDR3 DNA sequence: TGTGCCAGCAGTTTCCGGATTAGCCCACAAGAGACCCAGTACTTC. Its protein product is CASSFRISPQETQYF.

The chain recombines TRBV18 with TRBJ1-1; possible D gene TRBD1, 6 bases. Trimming left V 1 base short and J 0 bases short, with 12 bases between. Germline CDR1 and CDR2: KGHSH and LQKENI. This CDR3 region has 16 residues. CDR3 sequence reads: CASSPQSQGLNTEAFF. The CDR3 DNA is TGTGCCAGCTCACCACAGTCACAGGGACTGAACACTGAAGCTTTCTTT.

This clone was found once. The chain uses TRBV10-2 and TRBJ2-1, with 7 bases identical to TRBD1. Looked up from germline, CDR1 is WSHSY and CDR2 is SAAADI. The junction had 11 bases not matched to a gene; V was cut back by 9 bases and J by 3 bases. The CDR3 length is 15 residues. Here the CDR3 reads CASVKKGGGYNEQFF. CDR3 DNA: TGCGCCAGTGTGAAAAAAGGGGGCGGCTACAATGAGCAGTTCTTC.

The CDR3 region is CASSTGIRTEAFF. The CDR3, as DNA: TGTGCCAGCAGTACAGGGATACGGACTGAAGCTTTCTTT. The chain links TRBV6-1 to TRBJ1-1; D perhaps matches TRBD1 (6 bases). Per germline, CDR1 MNHNS and CDR2 SASEGT. The CDR3 length is 13 residues. Trimming left V 5 bases short and J 5 bases short, with 12 bases between.

The gene calls are TRBV6-6 and TRBJ1-5; the match to TRBD1 covers 7 bases. V dropped 6 bases and J dropped 4; count of bases not matched to a gene: 12. CDR1 and CDR2 (germline): MNHNY, SVGAGI (reference sequence). The CDR3 runs to 16 residues. CDR3 in DNA: TGTGCCAGCAGACAACAGGGGCGCGAAGATAATCAGCCCCAGCATTTT. Translated: CASRQQGREDNQPQHF.

The rearrangement links TRBV19 to TRBJ1-5; D is undetermined. Germline CDR1 reads LNHDA; CDR2 reads SQIVND (reference sequence). V lost 7 bases to trimming and J lost 0 bases, with 16 bases between them. The length of the CDR3 is 16 residues. CDR3 sequence reads: CASTPSGWYSNQPQHF. The DNA of the CDR3 is TGTGCCAGTACCCCGTCCGGTTGGTATAGCAATCAGCCCCAGCATTTT.

This chain joins TRBV6-1 and TRBJ1-2; D gene uncertain. Trimming took 3 bases from V and 1 from J, leaving 3 bases between them. The germline V gene has CDR1 MNHNS and CDR2 SASEGT. CDR3 length: 12 amino acids. The CDR3 here is CASSDRNYGYTF. Here the CDR3 DNA reads TGTGCCAGCAGTGATCGTAACTATGGCTACACCTTC.

V usage is TRBV6-1 and J usage is TRBJ1-1; D perhaps matches TRBD1 (6 bases). The CDR3 length is 15 residues. Per germline, CDR1 MNHNS and CDR2 SASEGT. V dropped 6 bases and J dropped 11 bases, with 25 bases sitting between them. Here the CDR3 reads CASRDRKQGERSAFF. CDR3 nucleotides: TGTGCCAGCAGGGACCGGAAACAGGGTGAGAGAAGCGCTTTCTTT.

The V gene is TRBV9, the J gene TRBJ1-4, with D possibly TRBD1 on 5 matching bases. Germline V gene sequence: CDR1 SGDLS, CDR2 YYNGEE. This CDR3 is built from 14 residues. Trimming took off 5 bases at V and 7 bases at J, with 15 bases between the two ends. In nucleotides, the CDR3 is TGTGCCAGCAGTGCCGACTTGGGGGGTGAAAAACTGTTTTTT. Translation gives CASSADLGGEKLFF.

The CDR3 nucleotides read TGCAGTGCAGCTTCTGCTTACGAGCAGTACTTC. Residues: CSAASAYEQYF. The chain couples TRBV20-1 to TRBJ2-5; D remains ambiguous. Gene TRBJ2-7 matches the end of the DNA better, so the J call may be wrong. The CDR3 extends over 11 amino acids. Germline V gene data show CDR1 as DFQATT and CDR2 as SNEGSKA (reference sequence).

In this sample, this clone turned up once. The V gene is TRBV7-9, the J gene TRBJ1-4; 9 nucleotides align to TRBD1. Germline V CDR1 and CDR2: SEHNR, FQNEAQ (reference sequence). This CDR3 has 15 amino acids. V shed 4 bases and J 11 bases; nucleotides not matched to a gene: 11. CDR3 loop: CASSSPGQGLGKLFF. The CDR3 nucleotides read TGTGCCAGCAGCTCCCCGGGACAGGGCCTCGGGAAACTGTTTTTT.

This clone came up a few times. The chain links TRBV27 to TRBJ1-6, with TRBD1 as a possible D gene (6 bases). The CDR3 covers 15 residues. CDR1 MNHEY and CDR2 SMNVEV come from the germline V gene (reference sequence). V was trimmed by 5 bases and J by 5 bases, leaving 13 bases between them. The CDR3 nucleotides read TGTGCCAGCAGTCTCTCGGGACAAAATAATTCACCCCTCCACTTT. Translating gives CASSLSGQNNSPLHF.

The chain couples TRBV21-1 to TRBJ1-1; the table's D call, TRBD1, has no DNA check behind it. TRBV21-1 is listed as a pseudogene. This CDR3 comprises 14 residues. The CDR3 DNA follows: TGTGCCAGCAGCCCCGAGACAGGGCCCACTGAAGCTTTCTTT. It codes for CASSPETGPTEAFF.